The 10 T cell receptor beta chains below come from one sample, sequenced in a study of shared clonotypes between healthy human individuals. Data came from immunoSEQ multiplex PCR; TCRdb stores just in-frame clones and leaves some out. The table records more than 2 million clones, approximately 96% of them present only once. The source material was naive CD4+ T cells sorted from blood. Subset here: CD45RA+ positively selected. The receptors originated from a man aged 18 to 29 in good health.

The chain has TRBV15 and TRBJ1-3; the D is unclear. There are 12 residues in the CDR3. Trimming removed 1 base at V and 2 bases at J, with 0 bases between. Per germline, CDR1 LNHNV and CDR2 YYDKDF (reference sequence). DNA of the CDR3: TGTGCCACCAGCAGAGCTGGAAACACCATATATTTT. This encodes CATSRAGNTIYF.

The chain combines TRBV10-2 with TRBJ1-2, with D perhaps TRBD1 (6 bases). CDR1 and CDR2 (germline): WSHSY, SAAADI. The germline V and J ends were trimmed by 2 bases and 5 bases, with 21 bases remaining between them. The CDR3 is made up of 17 amino acids. The CDR3 sequence is CASSERGGATPRYGYTF. DNA of the CDR3: TGCGCCAGCAGTGAGCGGGGGGGGGCGACCCCCCGGTATGGCTACACCTTC.

On this clone: Other DNA sequences within the sample encode an identical CDR3. V gene TRBV7-2 combines with J gene TRBJ2-7; 8 bases agree with TRBD2. Germline V CDR1 and CDR2: SGHTA, FQGNSA. The CDR3 is 13 amino acids. After removal of 5 bases from V and 4 bases from J, the junction contained 4 bases not matched to a gene. As DNA, the CDR3 is TGTGCCAGCAGCCCCCGGGGGGGGTACGAGCAGTACTTC. Translation gives CASSPRGGYEQYF.

The chain is built from TRBV6-5 and TRBJ2-1, with D possibly TRBD1 on 6 matching bases. Deletions cut 8 bases from V and 4 bases from J, with 18 bases between. Per germline, CDR1 MNHEY and CDR2 SVGAGI. This CDR3 has 15 amino acids. CDR3 bases: TGTGCCAGCGGGGGCCGAACCAGGGGATACAATGAGCAGTTCTTC. As protein: CASGGRTRGYNEQFF.

The V gene is TRBV7-2, the J gene TRBJ1-5; D not certain. Germline V lookup: CDR1 SGHTA, CDR2 FQGNSA. CDR3 length equals 15 residues. The V end lost 3 bases, the J end lost 0 bases, and 9 bases lay between the germline ends. The CDR3 DNA follows: TGTGCCAGCAGCTTTCACCCTTCTAGCAATCAGCCCCAGCATTTT. This encodes CASSFHPSSNQPQHF. Supplemented by reference TRBV7-2 and TRBJ1-5, the full variable domain reads GAGVSQSPSNKVTEKGKDVELRCDPISGHTALYWYRQSLGQGLEFLIYFQGNSAPDKSGLPSDRFSAERTGGSVSTLTIQRTQQEDSAVYLCASSFHPSSNQPQHFGDGTRLSIL.

J is TRBJ1-1 and V is TRBV10-3; possibly TRBD1 for D (6 bases). V was clipped by 4 bases and J by 5 bases, with 14 bases between them. Germline CDR1 reads ENHRY; CDR2 reads SYGVKD. The length of the CDR3 is 14 residues. CDR3 sequence: CAISVQGQGTEAFF. The CDR3 bases are TGTGCCATCAGTGTACAGGGTCAGGGGACTGAAGCTTTCTTT.

The rearrangement uses TRBV28 and TRBJ2-7; no clear D. CDR1 and CDR2 from the germline V gene are MDHEN and SYDVKM. The CDR3 has 15 residues. V lost 3 bases, J lost 3 bases, and 15 bases lay in between. The CDR3 sequence: CASSLSSTRIYEQYF. The CDR3 coding sequence is TGTGCCAGCAGTTTGTCGTCGACACGGATCTACGAGCAGTACTTC.

This clone was detected only once. The genes are TRBV10-3 and TRBJ2-3; the match to TRBD2 covers 11 bases. The germline V gene has CDR1 ENHRY and CDR2 SYGVKD. After removal of 1 base from V and 0 bases from J, the junction contained 3 bases not matched to a gene. The CDR3 is 17 amino acids. The CDR3 DNA reads as TGTGCCATCAGTGAGTGGTCTAGCGGGAGGAGCACAGATACGCAGTATTTT. The encoded protein is CAISEWSSGRSTDTQYF.

The chain has TRBV30 and TRBJ1-4; 8 bases line up with TRBD1. CDR1 and CDR2 (germline): GTSNPN, SVGIG (reference sequence). The CDR3 runs to 14 residues. V dropped 5 bases and J dropped 5; count of bases not matched to a gene: 7. CDR3 loop: CAWGRDRRNEKLFF. In DNA, the CDR3 is TGTGCCTGGGGCAGGGACAGGCGCAATGAAAAACTGTTTTTT.

J is TRBJ1-2 and V is TRBV6-5; 9 nucleotides align to TRBD1. The germline V gene has CDR1 MNHEY and CDR2 SVGAGI. The CDR3 has 16 residues. V lost 2 bases and J lost 4; bases outside the gene matches: 8. CDR3 region: CASSYQGTGFGYGYTF. For the CDR3, the DNA is TGTGCCAGCAGTTACCAAGGGACAGGGTTTGGCTATGGCTACACCTTC.